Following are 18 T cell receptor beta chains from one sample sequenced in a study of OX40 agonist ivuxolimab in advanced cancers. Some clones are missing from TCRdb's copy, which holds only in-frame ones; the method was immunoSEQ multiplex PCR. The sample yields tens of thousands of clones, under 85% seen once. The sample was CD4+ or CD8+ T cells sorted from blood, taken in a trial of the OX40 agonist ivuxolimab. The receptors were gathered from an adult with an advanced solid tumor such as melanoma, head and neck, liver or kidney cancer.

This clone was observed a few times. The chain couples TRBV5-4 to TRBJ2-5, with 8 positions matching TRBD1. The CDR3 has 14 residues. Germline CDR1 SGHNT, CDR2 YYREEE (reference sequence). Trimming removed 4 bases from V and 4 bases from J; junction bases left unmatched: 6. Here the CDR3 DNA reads TGTGCCAGCAGCCAAACAGGGGGGATAGAGACCCAGTACTTC. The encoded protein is CASSQTGGIETQYF.

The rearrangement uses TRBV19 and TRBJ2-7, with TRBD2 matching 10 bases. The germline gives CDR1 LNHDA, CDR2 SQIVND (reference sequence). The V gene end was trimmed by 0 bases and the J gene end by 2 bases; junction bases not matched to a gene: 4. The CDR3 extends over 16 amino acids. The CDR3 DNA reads TGTGCCAGTAGTATAGATTCTAGCGGGAGAACCTACGAGCAGTACTTC. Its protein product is CASSIDSSGRTYEQYF.

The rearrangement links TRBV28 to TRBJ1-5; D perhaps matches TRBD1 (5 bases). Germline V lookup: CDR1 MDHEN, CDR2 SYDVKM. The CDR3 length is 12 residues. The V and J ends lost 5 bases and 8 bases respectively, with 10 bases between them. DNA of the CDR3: TGTGCCAGCAGTGGGGGGGTAGAGCCCCAGCATTTT. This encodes CASSGGVEPQHF.

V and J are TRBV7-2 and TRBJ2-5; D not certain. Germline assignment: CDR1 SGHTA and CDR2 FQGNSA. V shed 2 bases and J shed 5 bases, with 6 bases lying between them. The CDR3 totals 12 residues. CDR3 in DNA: TGTGCCAGCAGCTTAATTGGGGAGACCCAGTACTTC. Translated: CASSLIGETQYF.

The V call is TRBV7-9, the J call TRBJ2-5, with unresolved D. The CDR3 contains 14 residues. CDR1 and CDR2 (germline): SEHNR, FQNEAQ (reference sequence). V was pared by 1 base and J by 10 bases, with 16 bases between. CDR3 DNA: TGTGCCAGCAGCTTAGGGCAGAGGAATCTTGACCAGTACTTC. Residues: CASSLGQRNLDQYF.

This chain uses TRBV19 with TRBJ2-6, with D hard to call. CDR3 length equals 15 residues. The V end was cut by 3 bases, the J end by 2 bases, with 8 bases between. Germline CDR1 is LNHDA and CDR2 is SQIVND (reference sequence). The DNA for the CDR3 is TGTGCCAGTAGTATGAGTGTTACTGGGGCCAACGTCCTGACTTTC. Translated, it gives CASSMSVTGANVLTF.

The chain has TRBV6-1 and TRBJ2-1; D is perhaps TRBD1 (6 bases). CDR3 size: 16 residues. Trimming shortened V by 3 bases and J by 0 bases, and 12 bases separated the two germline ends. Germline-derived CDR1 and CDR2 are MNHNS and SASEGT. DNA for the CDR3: TGTGCCAGCAGTGAGACCCAGGGACACTCCTACAATGAGCAGTTCTTC. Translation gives CASSETQGHSYNEQFF.

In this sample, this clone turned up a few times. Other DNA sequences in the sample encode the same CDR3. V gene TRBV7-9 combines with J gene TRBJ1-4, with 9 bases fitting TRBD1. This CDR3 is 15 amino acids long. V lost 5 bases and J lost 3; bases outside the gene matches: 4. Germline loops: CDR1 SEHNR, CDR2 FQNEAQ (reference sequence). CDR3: CASSPGQGPNEKLFF. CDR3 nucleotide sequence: TGTGCCAGCAGCCCGGGACAGGGCCCTAATGAAAAACTGTTTTTT.

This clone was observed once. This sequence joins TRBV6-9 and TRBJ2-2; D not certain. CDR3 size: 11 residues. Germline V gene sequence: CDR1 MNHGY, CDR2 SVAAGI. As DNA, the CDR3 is TGTGCGAGACGGAACACCGGGGAGCTGTTTTTT. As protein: CARRNTGELFF.

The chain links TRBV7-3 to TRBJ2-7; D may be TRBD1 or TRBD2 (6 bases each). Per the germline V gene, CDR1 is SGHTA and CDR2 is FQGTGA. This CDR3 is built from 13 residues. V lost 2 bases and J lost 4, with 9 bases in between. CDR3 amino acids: CASSLGGRYEQYF. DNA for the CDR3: TGTGCCAGCAGCTTAGGGGGGCGGTACGAGCAGTACTTC. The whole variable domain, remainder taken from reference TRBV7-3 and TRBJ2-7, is GAGVSQTPSNKVTEKGKYVELRCDPISGHTALYWYRQSLGQGPEFLIYFQGTGAADDSGLPNDRFFAVRPEGSVSTLKIQRTERGDSAVYLCASSLGGRYEQYFGPGTRLTVT.

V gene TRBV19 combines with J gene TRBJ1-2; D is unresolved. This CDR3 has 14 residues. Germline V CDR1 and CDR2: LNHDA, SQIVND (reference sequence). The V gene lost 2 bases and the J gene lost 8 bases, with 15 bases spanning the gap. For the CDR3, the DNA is TGTGCCAGTAGTATAAGGGAGATCGGGAAGGGCTACACCTTC. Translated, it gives CASSIREIGKGYTF.

The CDR3 region has the DNA TGTGCCAGCCGAGTTTGGAACCCCCGATTAGGAAACACCATATATTTT. Its protein is CASRVWNPRLGNTIYF. This chain links TRBV28 with TRBJ1-3, with D unclear. Trimming shortened V by 8 bases and J by 4 bases, and 21 bases separated the two germline ends. The CDR3 covers 16 residues. Per germline, CDR1 MDHEN and CDR2 SYDVKM.

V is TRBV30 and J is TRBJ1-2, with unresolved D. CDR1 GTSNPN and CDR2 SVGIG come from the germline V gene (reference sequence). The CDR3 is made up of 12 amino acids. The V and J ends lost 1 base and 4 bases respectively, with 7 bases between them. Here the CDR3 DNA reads TGTGCCTGGAGTGGGGGAAGCTATGGCTACACCTTC. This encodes CAWSGGSYGYTF.

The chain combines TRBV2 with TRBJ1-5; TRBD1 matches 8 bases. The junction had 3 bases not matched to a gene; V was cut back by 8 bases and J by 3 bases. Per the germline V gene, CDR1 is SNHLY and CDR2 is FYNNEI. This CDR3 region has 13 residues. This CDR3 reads CASVRGPNQPQHF. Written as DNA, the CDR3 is TGTGCCAGCGTCAGGGGGCCCAATCAGCCCCAGCATTTT.

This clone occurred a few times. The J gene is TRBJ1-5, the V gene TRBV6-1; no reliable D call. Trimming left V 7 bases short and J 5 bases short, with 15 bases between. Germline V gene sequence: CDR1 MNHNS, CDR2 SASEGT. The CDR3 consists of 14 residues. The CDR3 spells CASTILRSDQPQHF. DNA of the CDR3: TGTGCCAGCACCATACTCAGATCAGATCAGCCCCAGCATTTT.

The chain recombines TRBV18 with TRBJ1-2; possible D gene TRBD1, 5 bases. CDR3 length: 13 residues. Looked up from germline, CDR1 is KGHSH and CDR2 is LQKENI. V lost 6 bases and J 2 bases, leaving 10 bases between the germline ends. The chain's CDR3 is CASSRGANYGYTF. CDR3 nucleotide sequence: TGTGCCAGCTCCCGCGGGGCGAACTATGGCTACACCTTC.

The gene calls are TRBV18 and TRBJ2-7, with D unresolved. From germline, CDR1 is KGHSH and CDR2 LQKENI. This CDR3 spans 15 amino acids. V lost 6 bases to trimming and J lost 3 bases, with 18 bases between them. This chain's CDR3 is CASSPSLAASYEQYV. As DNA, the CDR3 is TGTGCCAGCTCGCCATCCCTCGCGGCTAGCTACGAGCAGTACGTC.

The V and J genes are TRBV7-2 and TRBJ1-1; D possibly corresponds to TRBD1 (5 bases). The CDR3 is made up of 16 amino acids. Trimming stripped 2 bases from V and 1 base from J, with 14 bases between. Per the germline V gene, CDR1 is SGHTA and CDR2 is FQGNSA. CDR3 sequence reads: CASSLSSGAGNTEAFF. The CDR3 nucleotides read TGTGCCAGCAGCTTATCGTCTGGGGCGGGGAACACTGAAGCTTTCTTT.